The rows below give T cell receptor beta chains drawn from one sample of a study of siplizumab effects on memory and regulatory T cells. Produced via immunoSEQ multiplex PCR; TCRdb's table is partial and in-frame only. The sample yields about 69,000 clones, roughly 88% seen once. Source material: Tregs sorted from blood. These receptor sequences come from a human donor in good health. Both conserved end residues are part of each CDR3. The D gene is left open where the match is weak.

V gene	D gene	J gene	CDR3 protein
TRBV5-1	.	TRBJ1-4	CASSGGTLVEKLFF
TRBV13	TRBD1	TRBJ2-6	CASSLSLGQGTGANVLTF
TRBV20-1	.	TRBJ1-1	CSANLRDGAFF
TRBV7-9	.	TRBJ1-3	CATTPREGVGNTIYF
TRBV27	.	TRBJ2-5	CASSLQGTETQYF
TRBV7-8	.	TRBJ1-5	CASSINEGFSNQPQHF
TRBV7-9	.	TRBJ2-7	CASSLDGIPYEQYF
TRBV4-3	.	TRBJ2-7	CASSPAKHPTHEQYF
TRBV2	TRBD1	TRBJ1-5	CASSGGPTGLDQPQHF
TRBV9	.	TRBJ2-5	CASSVGEQTQYF
TRBV19	.	TRBJ1-3	CASTTTTDFGNTIYF